These 22 T cell receptor beta chains were all obtained from the same sample, sequenced in a study of T cell repertoires in cytomegalovirus infection. Antigens for these TCRs are unknown. Via MiXCR, TCRdb re-called the reads, giving one row per CDR3 protein. This sample has approximately 100,000 distinct CDR3 sequences, with under 30% found just once. The material was CD8+ T cells from cultured PBMCs, obtained from culture after CMV antigen stimulation. These receptors originate from a human donor in good health (CMV status not recorded). Some clones in this sample may be carry-over from other donors' samples.

This chain connects TRBV15 to TRBJ1-1; D remains unclear. CDR1 is LNHNV, CDR2 YYDKDF, per germline (reference sequence). The CDR3 has 13 residues. Between the trimmed V and J ends, which lost 5 bases and 2 bases, there was a span of 9 bases. The chain's CDR3 is CATSRYTNTEAFF. In nucleotides, the CDR3 is TGTGCCACCAGCCGATACACCAACACTGAAGCTTTCTTT.

This clonotype came up many times. The J gene is TRBJ2-5, the V gene TRBV12-3 or TRBV12-4, with 7 nucleotides matching TRBD2. This CDR3 spans 15 amino acids. With 5 bases clipped from V and 3 bases from J, the junction kept 9 bases outside the gene matches. In nucleotides, the CDR3 is TGTGCCAGCAGTCTCTCCCCTAGCGGAGAAGAGACCCAGTACTTC. Translation gives CASSLSPSGEETQYF.

In regard to this clonotype: A much larger clone lies a single base off, so this may be a read error. The chain has TRBV7-8 and TRBJ2-1; TRBD1 or TRBD2 may be the D gene (5 bases each). This CDR3 comprises 16 residues. Trimming cost V 2 bases and J 2 bases, with 13 bases left between them. Per germline, CDR1 SGHVS and CDR2 FQNEAQ. The CDR3 here is CASSLISWGPYNEQFF. In nucleotides, the CDR3 is TGTGCCAGCAGCTTAATAAGCTGGGGACCCTACAATGAGCAGTTCTTC.

Turning to this clonotype: Being one base from a much bigger clone, this may be a read error. This chain joins TRBV7-3 and TRBJ1-2; 7 bases align to TRBD1. The CDR3 runs 15 residues. Germline lookup yields CDR1 SGHTA and CDR2 FQGTGA. CDR3 sequence (DNA): TGTACCAGCAGCTCATCCGGGACAGACGTCTATGGCTACACCTTC. It encodes CTSSSSGTDVYGYTF.

This clonotype was seen more than once but under ten times. The J gene is TRBJ1-2, the V gene TRBV19; no clear D. The germline V gene has CDR1 LNHDA and CDR2 SQIVND (reference sequence). V was pared by 3 bases and J by 4 bases, with 6 bases between. The CDR3 covers 12 residues. In DNA, the CDR3 is TGTGCCAGTAGTATCATGGGCTATGGCTACACCTTC. It specifies CASSIMGYGYTF.

This clonotype was seen only a few times. Lacking the conserved final phenylalanine or tryptophan, this CDR3 likely reflects a read error. It is unclear where the CDR3 begins or ends on the DNA, so no DNA is shown, and the CDR3 is as TCRdb lists it. V is TRBV5-5 and J is TRBJ2-1; the listed D gene, TRBD1, was not tested against the DNA. Germline V lookup: CDR1 SGHKS, CDR2 YYEKEE (reference sequence). The CDR3 region is 16 residues in length, termini included. CDR3 region: CASSLTPEGSLGGAKV.

The CDR3 sequence: CASSLGGSNEQFF. In DNA, the CDR3 is TGTGCCAGCAGCTTAGGTGGAAGCAATGAGCAGTTCTTC. The chain is built from TRBV7-8 and TRBJ2-1; D uncertain. Germline V gene sequence: CDR1 SGHVS, CDR2 FQNEAQ. Deletions cut 1 base from V and 6 bases from J, with 7 bases between. The CDR3 is 13 amino acids.

There are many counts of this clonotype. This chain joins TRBV20-1 and TRBJ1-3; D gene ambiguous. Germline-derived CDR1 and CDR2 are DFQATT and SNEGSKA (reference sequence). The CDR3 consists of 18 residues. V dropped 3 bases and J dropped 7 bases, with 28 bases sitting between them. As DNA, the CDR3 is TGCAGTGCTAGTGCATCTTTCCGGGGTCTAAAAGAGGAGAACACCATATATTTT. It yields the protein CSASASFRGLKEENTIYF.

In its sample, this clonotype was seen a few times. The genes are TRBV12-3 or TRBV12-4 and TRBJ2-3, with 11 bases matching TRBD1. The V and J ends lost 3 bases and 5 bases, in that order; junction bases with no gene match: 4. This CDR3 comprises 15 residues. The CDR3 nucleotides read TGTGCCAGCAGTTTGGACAGGGGGCAGTTAGATACGCAGTATTTT. Its translation: CASSLDRGQLDTQYF.

This clonotype has just one count. The chain links TRBV6-2 or TRBV6-3 to TRBJ2-7; D gene unclear. V was cut by 1 base and J by 3 bases, with 7 bases left in between. The CDR3 has 13 amino acids. CDR1 is MNHEY, CDR2 SVGEGT, per germline. The CDR3 region is CASSYLTGYEQYF. Here the CDR3 DNA reads TGTGCCAGCAGTTACTTGACGGGCTACGAGCAGTACTTC.

The chain is built from TRBV14 and TRBJ1-1, with 7 nucleotides matching TRBD1. CDR1 SGHDN and CDR2 FVKESK come from the germline V gene. V dropped 1 base and J dropped 7; count of bases not matched to a gene: 21. The CDR3 is made up of 19 amino acids. This chain's CDR3 is CASSQAHWKTGQVNLEAFF. CDR3 sequence (DNA): TGTGCCAGCAGCCAAGCTCACTGGAAGACCGGACAGGTGAACCTTGAAGCTTTCTTT.

This clonotype is classed as medium-sized (0.01 to 0.1%). The chain couples TRBV7-2 to TRBJ2-1; possibly TRBD2 for D (5 bases). Germline lookup yields CDR1 SGHTA and CDR2 FQGNSA. V was shortened by 3 bases and J by 2 bases, with 11 bases between the two germline ends. This CDR3 spans 15 amino acids. CDR3 protein: CASSLTTGPYNEQFF. CDR3 nucleotides: TGTGCCAGCAGCTTGACTACTGGCCCCTACAATGAGCAGTTCTTC.

The rearrangement links TRBV30 to TRBJ1-1, with TRBD1 as a possible D gene (6 bases). The germline V gene encodes CDR1 GTSNPN and CDR2 SVGIG (reference sequence). V gave up 0 bases and J gave up 5 bases, with 10 bases separating them. The CDR3 has 13 amino acids. The CDR3 is CAWSVQGFTEAFF. The CDR3 nucleotides are TGTGCCTGGAGTGTACAGGGATTTACTGAAGCTTTCTTT.

The chain recombines TRBV20-1 with TRBJ2-1, with unresolved D. Germline V gene sequence: CDR1 DFQATT, CDR2 SNEGSKA (reference sequence). There are 15 residues in the CDR3. The V end was cut by 1 base, the J end by 0 bases, with 10 bases between. CDR3 protein: CSARVGFGSYNEQFF. The DNA of the CDR3 is TGCAGTGCTAGAGTAGGCTTCGGCTCCTACAATGAGCAGTTCTTC.

The table lists this clonotype with many counts. This sequence joins TRBV19 and TRBJ1-5, with 7 bases matching TRBD1. J gave up 7 bases and V 5 bases, and 5 bases lay outside the gene matches. Per germline, CDR1 LNHDA and CDR2 SQIVND (reference sequence). The CDR3 has 13 residues. The CDR3 coding sequence is TGTGCCAGTAGTGTACAGGGGAACCAGCCCCAGCATTTT. This codes for CASSVQGNQPQHF.

The sample holds a few counts of this clonotype. CDR3 sequence: CASGSSFYEQYF. CDR3 DNA sequence: TGTGCCAGCGGATCCAGCTTCTACGAGCAGTACTTC. The chain carries TRBV28 and TRBJ2-7, with D hard to call. Trimming shortened V by 8 bases and J by 3 bases, and 11 bases separated the two germline ends. The CDR3 runs to 12 residues. Per the germline V gene, CDR1 is MDHEN and CDR2 is SYDVKM.

The chain carries TRBV7-6 and TRBJ1-2; TRBD1 agrees at 9 bases. J was trimmed by 2 bases and V by 3 bases; bases with no gene match: 7. Germline assignment: CDR1 SGHVS and CDR2 FNYEAQ. CDR3 size: 16 residues. CDR3 protein: CASSFLQGARNYGYTF. CDR3 nucleotide sequence: TGTGCCAGCAGCTTTCTACAGGGGGCTCGGAACTATGGCTACACCTTC.

Only a few counts were recorded for this clonotype. This CDR3 reads CASSLVGGASGNTIYF. The CDR3 bases are TGTGCCAGCAGCTTAGTCGGGGGCGCGTCTGGAAACACCATATATTTT. The chain couples TRBV7-8 to TRBJ1-3; D may be TRBD1 (6 bases). CDR3 length equals 16 residues. Trimming took 1 base from V and 1 from J, leaving 11 bases between them. CDR1 and CDR2 from the germline V gene are SGHVS and FQNEAQ. The full variable domain, with the rest looked up from reference TRBV7-8 and TRBJ1-3, is GAGVSQSPRYKVAKRGQDVALRCDPISGHVSLFWYQQALGQGPEFLTYFQNEAQLDKSGLPSDRFFAERPEGSVSTLKIQRTQQEDSAVYLCASSLVGGASGNTIYFGEGSWLTVV.

V and J are TRBV9 and TRBJ1-2; 7 nucleotides align to TRBD1. The CDR3 runs to 15 residues. Germline CDR1 and CDR2: SGDLS and YYNGEE. V shed 3 bases and J 3 bases; nucleotides not matched to a gene: 8. CDR3 region: CASSETGTVDYGYTF. The CDR3 bases are TGTGCCAGCAGCGAAACCGGGACAGTGGACTATGGCTACACCTTC.

The chain carries TRBV2 and TRBJ2-5; 12 bases are shared with TRBD2. This CDR3 region has 16 residues. Trimming at V came to 3 bases and at J to 1 base, leaving 3 bases not matched to a gene. Germline V lookup: CDR1 SNHLY, CDR2 FYNNEI. The CDR3 reads CASSEKGLAGQETQYF. The CDR3 DNA reads as TGTGCCAGCAGTGAGAAGGGACTAGCGGGCCAAGAGACCCAGTACTTC.

As to this clonotype: A much more abundant neighbour one base away suggests this may be a read error. The final CDR3 position lacks the conserved phenylalanine or tryptophan, pointing to a likely read error. V is TRBV7-2 and J is TRBJ2-7, with D perhaps TRBD1 (6 bases). V dropped 5 bases and J dropped 3 bases, with 11 bases sitting between them. The CDR3 extends over 13 amino acids. Looked up from germline, CDR1 is SGHTA and CDR2 is FQGNSA. The CDR3 region is CASSPADSYEQYS. CDR3 sequence (DNA): TGTGCCAGCAGCCCAGCGGACAGCTACGAGCAGTACTCC.

CDR3 DNA: TGTGCCAGCAGCGAGACAGGGGGCCATGAAAAACTGTTTTTT. Protein sequence: CASSETGGHEKLFF. The chain joins TRBV9 to TRBJ1-4; 10 positions match TRBD1. V shed 3 bases, J shed 6 bases, and the junction held 2 bases outside the gene matches. The CDR3 extends over 14 amino acids. CDR1 and CDR2 (germline): SGDLS, YYNGEE. The full variable domain, with the rest looked up from reference TRBV9 and TRBJ1-4, is DSGVTQTPKHLITATGQRVTLRCSPRSGDLSVYWYQQSLDQGLQFLIQYYNGEERAKGNILERFSAQQFPDLHSELNLSSLELGDSALYFCASSETGGHEKLFFGSGTQLSVL.